Included here is one TCR beta chain sequence, with context. Its antigen is not identified. CFSE-labeled sorted T cells met regulatory or mature dendritic cells for 4 to 6 days. The CDR3 is 13 amino acids. V was shortened by 0 bases and J by 9 bases, with 9 bases between the two germline ends. In germline, CDR1 is SGHVS, CDR2 FQNEAQ. The source of the sample is a study of regulatory dendritic cells for organ transplantation. Findings of the study overall: Memory CD8+ clonal expansion seemed more limited with regulatory than mature dendritic cells. Naive T cells showed high diversity, memory cells less, memory CD8+ least.

Data came from immunoSEQ multiplex PCR; TCRdb stores just in-frame clones and leaves some out. The table has approximately 22,000 clones, over 75% seen once. This sequence originates from a human donor in good health. The material sequenced was naive CD4+ T cells from blood cultured with dendritic cells. The subset is: CD45RA+ naive T cells. V gene TRBV7-8 combines with J gene TRBJ2-1, with D possibly being TRBD1 (5 bases). CDR3 DNA sequence: TGTGCCAGCAGCTTAGCGCGGACAAGTGAGCAGTTCTTC. Translating it yields CASSLARTSEQFF.